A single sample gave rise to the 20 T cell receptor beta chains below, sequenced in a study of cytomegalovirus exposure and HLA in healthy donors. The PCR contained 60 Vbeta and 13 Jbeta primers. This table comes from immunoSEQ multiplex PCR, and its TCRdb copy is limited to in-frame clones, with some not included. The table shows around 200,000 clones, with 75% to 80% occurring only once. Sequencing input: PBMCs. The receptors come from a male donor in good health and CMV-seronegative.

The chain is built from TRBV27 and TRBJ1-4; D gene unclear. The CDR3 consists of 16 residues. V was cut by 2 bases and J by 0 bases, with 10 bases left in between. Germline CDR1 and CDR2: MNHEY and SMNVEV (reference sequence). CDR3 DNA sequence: TGTGCCAGCAGTTTAGGAGCCGGGGCAACTAATGAAAAACTGTTTTTT. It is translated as CASSLGAGATNEKLFF.

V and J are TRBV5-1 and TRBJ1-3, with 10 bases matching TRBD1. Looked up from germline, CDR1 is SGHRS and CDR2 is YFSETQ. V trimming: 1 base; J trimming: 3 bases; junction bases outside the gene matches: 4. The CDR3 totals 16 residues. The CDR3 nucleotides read TGCGCCAGCAGCTTGTCGGGACAGGGGTATGGAAACACCATATATTTT. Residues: CASSLSGQGYGNTIYF. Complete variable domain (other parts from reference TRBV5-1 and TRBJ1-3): KAGVTQTPRYLIKTRGQQVTLSCSPISGHRSVSWYQQTPGQGLQFLFEYFSETQRNKGNFPGRFSGRQFSNSRSEMNVSTLELGDSALYLCASSLSGQGYGNTIYFGEGSWLTVV.

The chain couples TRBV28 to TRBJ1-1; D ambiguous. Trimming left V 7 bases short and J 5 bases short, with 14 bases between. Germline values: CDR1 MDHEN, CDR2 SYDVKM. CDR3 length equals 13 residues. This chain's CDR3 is CASIGRMTTEAFF. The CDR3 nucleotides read TGTGCCAGCATCGGGAGAATGACAACTGAAGCTTTCTTT.

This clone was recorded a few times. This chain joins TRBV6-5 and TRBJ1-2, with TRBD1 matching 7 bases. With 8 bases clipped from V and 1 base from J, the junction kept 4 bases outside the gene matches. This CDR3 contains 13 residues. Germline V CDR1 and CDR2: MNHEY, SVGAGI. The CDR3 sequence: CASGRQGNYGYTF. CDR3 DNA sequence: TGTGCCAGCGGCCGACAGGGTAACTATGGCTACACCTTC.

The chain's CDR3 is CASSNTGNTEAFF. CDR3 nucleotide sequence: TGTGCCAGCAGTAACACAGGGAACACTGAAGCTTTCTTT. The chain combines TRBV28 with TRBJ1-1; perhaps TRBD1 as D (5 bases). CDR1 is MDHEN and CDR2 is SYDVKM in the germline V gene. The CDR3 runs 13 residues. Deletions cut 5 bases from V and 1 base from J, with 8 bases between. The full variable domain, completed using reference TRBV28 and TRBJ1-1, is DVKVTQSSRYLVKRTGEKVFLECVQDMDHENMFWYRQDPGLGLRLIYFSYDVKMKEKGDIPEGYSVSREKKERFSLILESASTNQTSMYLCASSNTGNTEAFFGQGTRLTVV.

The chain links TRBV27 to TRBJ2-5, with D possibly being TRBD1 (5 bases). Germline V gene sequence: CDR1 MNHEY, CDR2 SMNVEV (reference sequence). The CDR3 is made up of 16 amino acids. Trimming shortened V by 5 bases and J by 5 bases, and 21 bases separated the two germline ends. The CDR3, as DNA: TGTGCCAGCAGTCAAACCACAAGGGGTCCCAGGGAGACCCAGTACTTC. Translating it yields CASSQTTRGPRETQYF.

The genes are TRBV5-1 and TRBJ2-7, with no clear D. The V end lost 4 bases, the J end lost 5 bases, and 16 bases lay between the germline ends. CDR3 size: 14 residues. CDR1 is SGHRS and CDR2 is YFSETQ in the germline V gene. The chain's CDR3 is CASSPNSLNDEQYF. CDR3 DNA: TGCGCCAGCAGCCCCAACAGCCTCAACGACGAGCAGTACTTC.

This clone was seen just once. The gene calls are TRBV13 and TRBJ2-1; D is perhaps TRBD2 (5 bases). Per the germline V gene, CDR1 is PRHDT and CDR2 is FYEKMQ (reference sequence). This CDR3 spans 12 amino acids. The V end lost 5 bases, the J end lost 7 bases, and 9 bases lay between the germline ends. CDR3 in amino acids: CASSPGWNEQFF. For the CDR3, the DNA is TGTGCCAGCAGCCCGGGATGGAATGAGCAGTTCTTC.

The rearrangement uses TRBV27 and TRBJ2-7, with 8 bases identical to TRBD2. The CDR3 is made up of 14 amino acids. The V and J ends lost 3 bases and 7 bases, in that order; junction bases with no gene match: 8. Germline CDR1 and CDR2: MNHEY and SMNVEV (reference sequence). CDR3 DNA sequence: TGTGCCAGCAGTTTCCCAGCGGGAGTGGGGGAGCAGTACTTC. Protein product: CASSFPAGVGEQYF.

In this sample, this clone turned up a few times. This chain's CDR3 is CASYGTGNSPLHF. The CDR3 DNA reads as TGTGCCAGCTATGGGACAGGCAATTCACCCCTCCACTTT. This chain links TRBV2 with TRBJ1-6, with 8 bases lining up with TRBD1. Germline V lookup: CDR1 SNHLY, CDR2 FYNNEI. CDR3 size: 13 residues. V trimming: 8 bases; J trimming: 7 bases; junction bases outside the gene matches: 4.

CDR3 sequence: CASSVDPDRDYGYTF. In nucleotides, the CDR3 is TGTGCCAGCAGCGTAGACCCGGACAGGGACTATGGCTACACCTTC. V and J are TRBV9 and TRBJ1-2; 8 positions match TRBD1. The germline gives CDR1 SGDLS, CDR2 YYNGEE. J was trimmed by 3 bases and V by 0 bases; bases with no gene match: 4. This CDR3 has 15 amino acids.

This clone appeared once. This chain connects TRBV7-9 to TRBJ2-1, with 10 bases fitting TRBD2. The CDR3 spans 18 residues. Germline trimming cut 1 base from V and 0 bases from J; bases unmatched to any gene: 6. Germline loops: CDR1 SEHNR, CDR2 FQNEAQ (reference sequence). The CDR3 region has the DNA TGTGCCAGCAGCTTAGTACTAGCGGGGATACGCTCCTACAATGAGCAGTTCTTC. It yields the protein CASSLVLAGIRSYNEQFF. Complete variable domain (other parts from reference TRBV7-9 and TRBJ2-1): DTGVSQNPRHKITKRGQNVTFRCDPISEHNRLYWYRQTLGQGPEFLTYFQNEAQLEKSRLLSDRFSAERPKGSFSTLEIQRTEQGDSAMYLCASSLVLAGIRSYNEQFFGPGTRLTVL.

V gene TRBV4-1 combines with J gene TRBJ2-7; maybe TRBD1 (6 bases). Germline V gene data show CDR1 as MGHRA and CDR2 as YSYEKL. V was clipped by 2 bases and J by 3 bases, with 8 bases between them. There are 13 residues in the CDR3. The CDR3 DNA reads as TGCGCCAGCAGCCAAATACAGGGCTACGAGCAGTACTTC. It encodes CASSQIQGYEQYF.

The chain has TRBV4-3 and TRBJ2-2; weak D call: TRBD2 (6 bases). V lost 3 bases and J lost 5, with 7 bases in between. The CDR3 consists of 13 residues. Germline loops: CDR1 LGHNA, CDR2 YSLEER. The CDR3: CASSHRGTGELFF. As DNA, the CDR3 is TGCGCCAGCAGCCACCGGGGGACCGGGGAGCTGTTTTTT.

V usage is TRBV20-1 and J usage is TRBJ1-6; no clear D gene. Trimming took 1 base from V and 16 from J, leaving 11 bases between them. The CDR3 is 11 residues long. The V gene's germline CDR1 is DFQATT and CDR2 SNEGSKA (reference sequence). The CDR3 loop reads CSARGTDPLHF. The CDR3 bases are TGCAGTGCTAGAGGTACAGACCCTCTCCACTTT.

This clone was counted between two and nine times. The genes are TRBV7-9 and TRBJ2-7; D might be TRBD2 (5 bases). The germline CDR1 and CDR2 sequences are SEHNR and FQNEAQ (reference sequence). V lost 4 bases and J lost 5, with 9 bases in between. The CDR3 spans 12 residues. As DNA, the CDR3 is TGTGCCAGCAGCTCGGACTCGAACGAGCAGTACTTC. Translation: CASSSDSNEQYF.

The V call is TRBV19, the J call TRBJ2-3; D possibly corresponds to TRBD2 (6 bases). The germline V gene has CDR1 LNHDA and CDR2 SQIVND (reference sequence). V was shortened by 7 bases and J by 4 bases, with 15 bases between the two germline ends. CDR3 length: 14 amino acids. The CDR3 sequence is CASKEGPVADTQYF. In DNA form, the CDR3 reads TGTGCCAGTAAGGAGGGGCCGGTAGCAGATACGCAGTATTTT.

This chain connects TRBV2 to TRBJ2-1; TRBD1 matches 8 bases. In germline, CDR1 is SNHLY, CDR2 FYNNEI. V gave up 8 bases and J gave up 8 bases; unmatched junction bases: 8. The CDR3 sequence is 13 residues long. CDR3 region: CASLRQGIDEQFF. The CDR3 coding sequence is TGTGCCAGCCTAAGACAGGGGATCGATGAGCAGTTCTTC.

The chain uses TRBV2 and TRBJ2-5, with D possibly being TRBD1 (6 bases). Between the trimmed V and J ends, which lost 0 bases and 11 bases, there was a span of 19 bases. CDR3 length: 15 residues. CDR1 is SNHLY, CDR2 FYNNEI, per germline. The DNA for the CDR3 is TGTGCCAGCAGTGAAGCCATAGATACAGGGTACGTGCAGTACTTC. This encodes CASSEAIDTGYVQYF.

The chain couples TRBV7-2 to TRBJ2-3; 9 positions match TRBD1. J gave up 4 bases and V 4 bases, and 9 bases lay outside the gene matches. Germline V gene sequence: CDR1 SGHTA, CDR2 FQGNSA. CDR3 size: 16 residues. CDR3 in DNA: TGTGCCAGCAGCTCCTCCCGGAACAGGGGGCCAGATACGCAGTATTTT. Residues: CASSSSRNRGPDTQYF.